This T cell receptor (beta chain) is from a study of T cells in localized non-small cell lung cancer. General study results and limits: Heterogeneity is still possible, as just one tumor region was sequenced. Uninvolved adjacent lung showed higher T cell clonality than tumor. Patients showing higher blood T cell density tended to see longer overall survival.

About this clone: As yet, its antigen is unknown.

J lost 3 bases, V lost 5 bases, and 4 bases had no gene match. The CDR3 runs to 13 residues. The germline gives CDR1 SGHTA, CDR2 FQGTGA. Using immunoSEQ multiplex PCR, the repertoire was profiled, and TCRdb retains in-frame clones only, with some absent. The table shows under 25,000 clones, with roughly nine tenths occurring only once. The TCR originated in a man aged 35-75 years with stage II squamous cell lung carcinoma. The rearrangement joins TRBV7-3 to TRBJ2-7, with 7 bases matching TRBD2. The specimen was PBMCs, collected before any cancer treatment. The CDR3 reads CASSPSGHYEQYF. CDR3 nucleotides: TGTGCCAGCAGCCCTAGCGGCCACTACGAGCAGTACTTC.